A selection of T cell receptor beta chains follows, all from one sample in a study of CD8+CD57+ T cells in acquired aplastic anemia. Each CDR3 protein gets one entry after TCRdb re-called the reads with MiXCR. The top ten clones hold about 60% of a sample with 200,000 to 250,000 distinct CDR3 sequences, about 60% of them seen once. What was sequenced was sorted CD4+, CD8+, or CD8+CD57+ T cells (not recorded which) from PBMCs. These receptors were collected from a human donor with aplastic anemia. Each CDR3 is given without its conserved first and last residue. Clone size is not always given. Where it is, it says once, few, many or a class for expanded clones.

clone_size: NA; v_call: TRBV7-3; j_call: TRBJ2-3; cdr3_aa: ASSFPSTDTQY
clone_size: once; v_call: TRBV5-4; j_call: TRBJ2-7; cdr3_aa: ASSLATGPRYEQY
clone_size: NA; v_call: TRBV11-2; j_call: TRBJ2-1; cdr3_aa: ASSLGSGTSGPYNEQF
clone_size: few; v_call: TRBV2; j_call: TRBJ1-5; cdr3_aa: ASSATIDQPQH
clone_size: many; v_call: TRBV6-6; j_call: TRBJ2-3; cdr3_aa: ASSYGGHTDTQY
clone_size: many; v_call: TRBV29-1; j_call: TRBJ2-7; cdr3_aa: SVEKGDRGYEQY
clone_size: NA; v_call: TRBV10-3; j_call: TRBJ1-1; cdr3_aa: AIQPTQGAGTEAF
clone_size: NA; v_call: TRBV15; j_call: TRBJ1-6; cdr3_aa: ATSSTTSKGGSPLH
clone_size: NA; v_call: TRBV7-9; j_call: TRBJ2-1; cdr3_aa: ASSRFHGMSYNEQF
clone_size: NA; v_call: TRBV2; j_call: TRBJ1-5; cdr3_aa: ASSLNLLTQPQH
clone_size: NA; v_call: TRBV19; j_call: TRBJ1-2; cdr3_aa: ASSIPTGSGGYT
clone_size: NA; v_call: TRBV7-9; j_call: TRBJ1-4; cdr3_aa: ASSLVEGRKLF
clone_size: NA; v_call: TRBV4-3; j_call: TRBJ2-7; cdr3_aa: ASSRTLRDSYEQY
clone_size: once; v_call: TRBV7-9; j_call: TRBJ2-3; cdr3_aa: ASSLESEAVGTDTQY
clone_size: NA; v_call: TRBV24-1; j_call: TRBJ1-6; cdr3_aa: ATSENRDSPLH
clone_size: once; v_call: TRBV7-9; j_call: TRBJ2-3; cdr3_aa: ASSSPKGGDTQY
clone_size: few; v_call: TRBV19; j_call: TRBJ1-4; cdr3_aa: ASSRTTNEKLF
clone_size: NA; v_call: TRBV9; j_call: TRBJ2-3; cdr3_aa: ASSVVGSGGVDTQY
clone_size: NA; v_call: TRBV20-1; j_call: TRBJ1-2; cdr3_aa: SARGLGQGVVGYT
clone_size: NA; v_call: TRBV2; j_call: TRBJ1-5; cdr3_aa: ASKTEVSNQPQH
clone_size: NA; v_call: TRBV20-1; j_call: TRBJ2-5; cdr3_aa: SALPSGGGSQY
clone_size: few; v_call: TRBV20-1; j_call: TRBJ2-3; cdr3_aa: SARKVASTDTQY
clone_size: NA; v_call: TRBV19; j_call: TRBJ1-4; cdr3_aa: ASNPGTGAEKLF
clone_size: few; v_call: TRBV15; j_call: TRBJ1-2; cdr3_aa: ATSSAQGAYGYT
clone_size: NA; v_call: TRBV19; j_call: TRBJ2-7; cdr3_aa: ASSVGQGDYEQY
clone_size: few; v_call: TRBV5-1; j_call: TRBJ2-7; cdr3_aa: ASSLGVGYYEQY
clone_size: many; v_call: TRBV7-9; j_call: TRBJ2-5; cdr3_aa: ASSISFFDGGAQETQY
clone_size: NA; v_call: TRBV2; j_call: TRBJ1-6; cdr3_aa: ASRDFSYNSPLH